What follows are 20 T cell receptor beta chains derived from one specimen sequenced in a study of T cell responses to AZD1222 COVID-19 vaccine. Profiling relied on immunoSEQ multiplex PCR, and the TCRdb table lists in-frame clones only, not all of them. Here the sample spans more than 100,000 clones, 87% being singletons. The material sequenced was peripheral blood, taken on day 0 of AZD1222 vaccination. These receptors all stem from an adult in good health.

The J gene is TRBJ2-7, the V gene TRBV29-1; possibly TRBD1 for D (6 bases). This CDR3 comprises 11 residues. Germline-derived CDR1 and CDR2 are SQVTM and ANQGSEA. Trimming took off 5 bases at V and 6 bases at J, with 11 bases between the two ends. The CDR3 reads CSVYRVGEQYF. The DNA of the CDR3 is TGCAGCGTTTACAGGGTAGGCGAGCAGTACTTC.

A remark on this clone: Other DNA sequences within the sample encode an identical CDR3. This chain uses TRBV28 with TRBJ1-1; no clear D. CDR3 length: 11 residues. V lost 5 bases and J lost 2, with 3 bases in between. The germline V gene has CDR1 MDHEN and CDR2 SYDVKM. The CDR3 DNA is TGTGCCAGCAGTCCAAACACTGAAGCTTTCTTT. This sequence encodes CASSPNTEAFF.

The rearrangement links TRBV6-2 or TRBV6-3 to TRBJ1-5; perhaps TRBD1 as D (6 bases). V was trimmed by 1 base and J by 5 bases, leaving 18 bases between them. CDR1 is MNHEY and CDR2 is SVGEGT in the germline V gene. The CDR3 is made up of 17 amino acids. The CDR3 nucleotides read TGTGCCAGCAGTTACTTGGGGGGGCAGGGGCCCGATCAGCCCCAGCATTTT. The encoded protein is CASSYLGGQGPDQPQHF.

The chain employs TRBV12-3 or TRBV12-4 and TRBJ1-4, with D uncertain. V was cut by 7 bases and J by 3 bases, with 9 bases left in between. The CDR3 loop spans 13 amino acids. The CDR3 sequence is CASKPSPNEKLFF. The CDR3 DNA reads TGTGCCAGCAAGCCGTCCCCTAATGAAAAACTGTTTTTT.

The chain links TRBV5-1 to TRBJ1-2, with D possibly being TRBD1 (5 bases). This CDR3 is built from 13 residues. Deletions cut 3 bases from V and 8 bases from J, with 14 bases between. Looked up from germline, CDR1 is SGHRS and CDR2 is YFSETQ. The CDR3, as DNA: TGCGCCAGCAGCTCCCCGGACACTCGGGGCTACACCTTC. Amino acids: CASSSPDTRGYTF.

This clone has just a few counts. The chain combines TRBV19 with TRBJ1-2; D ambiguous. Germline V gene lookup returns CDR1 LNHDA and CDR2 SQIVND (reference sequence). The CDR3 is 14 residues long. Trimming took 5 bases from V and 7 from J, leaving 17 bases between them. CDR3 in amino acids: CASSARTPSSGYTF. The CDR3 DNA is TGTGCCAGTAGTGCCAGAACCCCTAGTTCTGGCTACACCTTC.

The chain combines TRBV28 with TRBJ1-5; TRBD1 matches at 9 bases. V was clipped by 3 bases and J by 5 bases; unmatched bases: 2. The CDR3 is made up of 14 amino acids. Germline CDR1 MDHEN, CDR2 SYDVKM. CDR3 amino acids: CASSLGQGYQPQHF. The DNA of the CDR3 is TGTGCCAGCAGTTTGGGACAGGGCTATCAGCCCCAGCATTTT. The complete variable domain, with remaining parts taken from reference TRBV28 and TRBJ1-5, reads DVKVTQSSRYLVKRTGEKVFLECVQDMDHENMFWYRQDPGLGLRLIYFSYDVKMKEKGDIPEGYSVSREKKERFSLILESASTNQTSMYLCASSLGQGYQPQHFGDGTRLSIL.

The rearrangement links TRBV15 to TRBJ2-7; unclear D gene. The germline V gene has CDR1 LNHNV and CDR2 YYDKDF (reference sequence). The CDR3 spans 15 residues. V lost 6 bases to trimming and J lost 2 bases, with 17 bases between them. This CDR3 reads CATSAAGRSTYEQYF. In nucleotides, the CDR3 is TGTGCCACCAGTGCGGCCGGACGTTCAACCTACGAGCAGTACTTC. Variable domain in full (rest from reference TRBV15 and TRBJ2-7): DAMVIQNPRYQVTQFGKPVTLSCSQTLNHNVMYWYQQKSSQAPKLLFHYYDKDFNNEADTPDNFQSRRPNTSFCFLDIRSPGLGDTAMYLCATSAAGRSTYEQYFGPGTRLTVT.

CDR3 residues: CASSLVWQGAIEQYF. Written as DNA, the CDR3 is TGTGCCAGCAGCTTAGTTTGGCAGGGAGCGATCGAGCAGTACTTC. The chain couples TRBV7-2 to TRBJ2-7; perhaps D is TRBD1 or TRBD2 (5 bases each). Trimming left V 1 base short and J 6 bases short, with 16 bases between. This CDR3 has 15 residues. Germline lookup yields CDR1 SGHTA and CDR2 FQGNSA.

The CDR3 loop reads CASSWGQGGETQYF. CDR3 coding DNA: TGTGCCAGCAGTTGGGGACAGGGCGGGGAGACCCAGTACTTC. The chain is built from TRBV6-5 and TRBJ2-5, with TRBD1 matching over 9 bases. The CDR3 length is 14 residues. Germline V gives CDR1 MNHEY, CDR2 SVGAGI. J was trimmed by 5 bases and V by 4 bases; bases with no gene match: 5.

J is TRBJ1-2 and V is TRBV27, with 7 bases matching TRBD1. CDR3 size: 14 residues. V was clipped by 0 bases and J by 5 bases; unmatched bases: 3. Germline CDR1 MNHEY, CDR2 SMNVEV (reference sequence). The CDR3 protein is CASSLSRRGYGYTF. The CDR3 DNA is TGTGCCAGCAGTTTATCTCGCAGGGGGTATGGCTACACCTTC.

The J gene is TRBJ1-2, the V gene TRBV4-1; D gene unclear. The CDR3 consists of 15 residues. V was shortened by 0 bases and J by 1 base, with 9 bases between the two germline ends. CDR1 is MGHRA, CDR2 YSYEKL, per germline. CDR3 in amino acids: CASSQDYRGNYGYTF. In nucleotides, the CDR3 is TGCGCCAGCAGCCAAGATTACCGGGGTAACTATGGCTACACCTTC.

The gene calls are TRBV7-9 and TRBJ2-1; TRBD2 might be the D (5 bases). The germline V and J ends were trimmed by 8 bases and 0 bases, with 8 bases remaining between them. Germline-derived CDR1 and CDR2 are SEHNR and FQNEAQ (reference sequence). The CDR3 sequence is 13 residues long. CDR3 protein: CASESGSYNEQFF. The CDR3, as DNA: TGTGCCAGCGAGAGCGGCTCCTACAATGAGCAGTTCTTC.

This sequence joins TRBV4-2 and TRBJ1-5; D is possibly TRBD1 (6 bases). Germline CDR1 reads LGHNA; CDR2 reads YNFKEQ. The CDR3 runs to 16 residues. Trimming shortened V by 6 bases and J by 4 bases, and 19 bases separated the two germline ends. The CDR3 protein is CASSGGGTVENQPQHF. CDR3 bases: TGTGCCAGCAGTGGAGGGGGTACCGTGGAAAATCAGCCCCAGCATTTT.

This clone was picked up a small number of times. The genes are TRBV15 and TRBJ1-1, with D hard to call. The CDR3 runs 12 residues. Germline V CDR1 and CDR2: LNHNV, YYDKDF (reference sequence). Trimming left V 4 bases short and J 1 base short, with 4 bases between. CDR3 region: CATSTPNTEAFF. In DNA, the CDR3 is TGTGCCACCAGCACCCCGAACACTGAAGCTTTCTTT.

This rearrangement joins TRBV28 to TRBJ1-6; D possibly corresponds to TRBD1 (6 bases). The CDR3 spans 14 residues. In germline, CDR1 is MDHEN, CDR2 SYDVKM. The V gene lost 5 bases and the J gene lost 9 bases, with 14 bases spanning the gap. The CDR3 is CASSPPGHGSPLHF. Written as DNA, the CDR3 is TGTGCCAGCAGTCCGCCGGGACACGGTTCACCCCTCCACTTT.

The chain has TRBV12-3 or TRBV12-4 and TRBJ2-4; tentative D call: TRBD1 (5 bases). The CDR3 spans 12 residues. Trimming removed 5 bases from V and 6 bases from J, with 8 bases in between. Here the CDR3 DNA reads TGTGCCAGCAGTCCGCAGGGAAACATTCAGTACTTC. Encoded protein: CASSPQGNIQYF.

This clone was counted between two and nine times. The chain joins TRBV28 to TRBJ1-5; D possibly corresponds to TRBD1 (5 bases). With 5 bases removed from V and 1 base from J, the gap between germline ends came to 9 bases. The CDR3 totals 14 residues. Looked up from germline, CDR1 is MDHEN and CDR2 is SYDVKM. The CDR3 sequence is CASSAGGSNQPQHF. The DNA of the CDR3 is TGTGCCAGCAGTGCCGGGGGGAGCAATCAGCCCCAGCATTTT.

DNA of the CDR3: TGTGCCAGCAGTTTATATCAGGGGCAATCTGAAGCTTTCTTT. Amino acid sequence: CASSLYQGQSEAFF. The chain joins TRBV28 to TRBJ1-1; perhaps TRBD1 as D (6 bases). V lost 1 base and J 6 bases, leaving 12 bases between the germline ends. The germline V gene encodes CDR1 MDHEN and CDR2 SYDVKM. The CDR3 runs 14 residues.

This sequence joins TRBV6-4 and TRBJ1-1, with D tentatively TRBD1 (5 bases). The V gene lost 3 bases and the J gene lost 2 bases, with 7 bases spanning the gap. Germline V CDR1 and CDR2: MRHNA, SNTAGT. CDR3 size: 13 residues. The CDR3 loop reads CASSERDNTEAFF. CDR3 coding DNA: TGTGCCAGCAGTGAACGGGACAACACTGAAGCTTTCTTT.